Shown below are 4 T cell receptor beta chains from a single sample sequenced in a study of tumor-infiltrating lymphocytes in primary liver carcinoma. The researchers produced TCR beta cDNA from 500 ng total RNA with a constant-region primer. Researchers made the TCR beta libraries by running three nested multiplex PCR rounds with slightly modified ARM-PCR. In the first two PCR rounds, TRBV1-TRBV30 forward primers were paired with a C-beta reverse primer, and each round lasted around 10 cycles. TCRdb recomputed calls from the multiplex PCR reads with MiXCR, one row per CDR3 protein. Of approximately 310,000 distinct CDR3 sequences listed, 55% to 65% are singletons. The researchers obtained blood RNA from unsorted whole blood and also extracted germline DNA. Sequencing input: peripheral blood. The receptors derive from a man between 40 and 49 years old with primary liver carcinoma and hepatitis B virus infection.

This clonotype occurred a few times. A read error may account for a junction end that differs from germline. J is TRBJ2-7 and V is TRBV6-1, with D maybe TRBD1 (5 bases). The CDR3 sequence is 14 residues long. Germline V CDR1 and CDR2: MNHNS, SASEGT. The CDR3 is CASSSGKGSCEQYF. CDR3 DNA: TGTGCCAGCAGTTCAGGGAAGGGTTCCTGCGAGCAGTACTTC.

The chain is built from TRBV28 and TRBJ1-4; D uncertain. This CDR3 has 12 amino acids. Trimming cost V 2 bases and J 8 bases, with 6 bases left between them. CDR1 and CDR2 (germline): MDHEN, SYDVKM. The CDR3 spells CASSLLEEKLFF. CDR3 nucleotides: TGTGCCAGCAGTTTACTGGAAGAAAAACTGTTTTTT.

In its sample, this clonotype was seen many times. The chain carries TRBV5-1 and TRBJ1-2, with 8 bases fitting TRBD1. The CDR3 runs to 14 residues. Trimming cost V 5 bases and J 4 bases; bases outside gene matches: 7. Germline loops: CDR1 SGHRS, CDR2 YFSETQ. The CDR3 here is CASSWGTGGYGYTF. For the CDR3, the DNA is TGCGCCAGCAGTTGGGGGACAGGCGGCTATGGCTACACCTTC.

At least ten counts were recorded for this clonotype. The J gene is TRBJ2-5, the V gene TRBV4-3, with a weak D call TRBD2 (7 bases). The V gene lost 3 bases and the J gene lost 5 bases, with 10 bases spanning the gap. CDR1 and CDR2 from the germline V gene are LGHNA and YSLEER. This CDR3 spans 13 amino acids. This chain's CDR3 is CASSQGRGETQYF. The CDR3 region has the DNA TGCGCCAGCAGCCAGGGGAGGGGGGAGACCCAGTACTTC.